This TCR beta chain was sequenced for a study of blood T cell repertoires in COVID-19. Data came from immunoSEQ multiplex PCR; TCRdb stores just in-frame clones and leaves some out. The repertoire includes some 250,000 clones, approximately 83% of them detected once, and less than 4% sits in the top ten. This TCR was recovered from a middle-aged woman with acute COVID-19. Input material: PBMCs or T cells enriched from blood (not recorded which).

CDR3 sequence reads: CASNTEGASNQPQHF. CDR3 DNA: TGTGCCAGCAACACCGAGGGGGCCAGCAATCAGCCCCAGCATTTT. The J gene is TRBJ1-5, the V gene TRBV6-5; 7 bases fit TRBD1. Germline-derived CDR1 and CDR2 are MNHEY and SVGAGI. The length of the CDR3 is 15 residues. V lost 7 bases and J lost 1; bases outside the gene matches: 7.